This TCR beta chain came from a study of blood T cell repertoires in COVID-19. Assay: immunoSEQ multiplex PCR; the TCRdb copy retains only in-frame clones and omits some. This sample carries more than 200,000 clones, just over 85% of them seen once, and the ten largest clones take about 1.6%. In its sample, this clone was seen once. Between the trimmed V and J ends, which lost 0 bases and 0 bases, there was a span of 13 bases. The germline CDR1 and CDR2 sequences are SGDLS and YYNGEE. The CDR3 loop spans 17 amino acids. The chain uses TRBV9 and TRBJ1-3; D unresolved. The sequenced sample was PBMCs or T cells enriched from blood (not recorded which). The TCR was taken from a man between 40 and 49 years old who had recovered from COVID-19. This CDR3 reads CASSVAGEPGSGNTIYF. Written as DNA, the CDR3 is TGTGCCAGCAGCGTAGCTGGTGAGCCTGGCTCTGGAAACACCATATATTTT. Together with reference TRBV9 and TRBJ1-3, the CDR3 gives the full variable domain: DSGVTQTPKHLITATGQRVTLRCSPRSGDLSVYWYQQSLDQGLQFLIQYYNGEERAKGNILERFSAQQFPDLHSELNLSSLELGDSALYFCASSVAGEPGSGNTIYFGEGSWLTVV.